These 8 T cell receptor beta chains were sequenced from one sample in a study of PD-L1 blockade in urothelial cancer. The data were produced by immunoSEQ multiplex PCR, yet TCRdb's version contains in-frame clones alone and is incomplete. The table includes approximately 48,000 clones, approximately 79% detected once. This sample's time point: pretreatment peripheral blood. Material: PBMCs, obtained around atezolizumab (anti-PD-L1) treatment. Every receptor here comes from a man aged 65-85 years with urothelial cancer.

The V and J genes are TRBV28 and TRBJ2-7; TRBD1 might be the D (6 bases). Trimming took off 2 bases at V and 3 bases at J, with 11 bases between the two ends. The germline V gene has CDR1 MDHEN and CDR2 SYDVKM. The CDR3 has 14 amino acids. For the CDR3, the DNA is TGTGCCAGCAGTTTACTGACAGGATACTACGAGCAGTACTTC. It yields the protein CASSLLTGYYEQYF. Full variable domain (remainder filled in from reference TRBV28 and TRBJ2-7): DVKVTQSSRYLVKRTGEKVFLECVQDMDHENMFWYRQDPGLGLRLIYFSYDVKMKEKGDIPEGYSVSREKKERFSLILESASTNQTSMYLCASSLLTGYYEQYFGPGTRLTVT.

This clone showed up just a few times. The chain joins TRBV7-8 to TRBJ2-3; perhaps TRBD2 as D (5 bases). The CDR3 consists of 14 residues. Germline CDR1 is SGHVS and CDR2 is FQNEAQ. The V end lost 3 bases, the J end lost 4 bases, and 11 bases lay between the germline ends. For the CDR3, the DNA is TGTGCCAGCAGCTTGAAGAGGGTATCAGATACGCAGTATTTT. Its protein product is CASSLKRVSDTQYF. Based on the CDR3 plus reference TRBV7-8 and TRBJ2-3, the full variable domain is GAGVSQSPRYKVAKRGQDVALRCDPISGHVSLFWYQQALGQGPEFLTYFQNEAQLDKSGLPSDRFFAERPEGSVSTLKIQRTQQEDSAVYLCASSLKRVSDTQYFGPGTRLTVL.

The chain links TRBV19 to TRBJ1-2; possible D gene TRBD1, 5 bases. Per the germline V gene, CDR1 is LNHDA and CDR2 is SQIVND (reference sequence). Trimming took off 10 bases at V and 8 bases at J, with 20 bases between the two ends. This CDR3 comprises 13 residues. CDR3 amino acids: CATTRNINRGYTF. Written as DNA, the CDR3 is TGTGCCACGACCCGGAACATCAACAGGGGCTACACCTTC.

This chain connects TRBV4-1 to TRBJ1-5; TRBD1 agrees at 9 bases. Losses at the gene ends were 0 bases for V and 10 bases for J; bases not matched to a gene: 16. Germline V gene data show CDR1 as MGHRA and CDR2 as YSYEKL. This CDR3 contains 18 residues. The CDR3 DNA is TGCGCCAGCAGCCAAGAAGATAGGGGGACAGGGATAATCACTCCCCAGCATTTT. It specifies CASSQEDRGTGIITPQHF.

J is TRBJ2-1 and V is TRBV7-2, with TRBD2 matching over 8 bases. CDR1 SGHTA and CDR2 FQGNSA come from the germline V gene. The ends lost 4 bases at V and 7 bases at J; junction bases unmatched: 12. There are 16 residues in the CDR3. CDR3 bases: TGTGCCAGCAGCTCGGTACTAGCGGCCCCTGGGAATGAGCAGTTCTTC. It yields the protein CASSSVLAAPGNEQFF.

The chain combines TRBV7-8 with TRBJ2-5, with 10 bases fitting TRBD1. The V segment lost 5 bases and the J segment 0 bases; nucleotides outside the gene matches: 6. Germline CDR1 is SGHVS and CDR2 is FQNEAQ. CDR3 size: 16 residues. This CDR3 is CASSAGQGVDQETQYF. Written as DNA, the CDR3 is TGTGCCAGCAGCGCCGGACAGGGGGTCGACCAAGAGACCCAGTACTTC.

This clone was counted many times. The chain joins TRBV6-5 to TRBJ1-2; 10 positions agree with TRBD1. Germline values: CDR1 MNHEY, CDR2 SVGAGI. The J segment lost 6 bases and the V segment lost 2 bases, leaving 6 bases of the junction unmatched. The CDR3 loop spans 15 amino acids. The CDR3 DNA sequence: TGTGCCAGCAGTTACCTCGGGACAGGGGTTGATGGCTACACCTTC. Its protein is CASSYLGTGVDGYTF.

The rearrangement uses TRBV11-2 and TRBJ2-7; TRBD2 aligns across 7 bases. CDR1 and CDR2 (germline): SGHAT, FQNNGV. The CDR3 runs to 16 residues. Trimming took 1 base from V and 2 from J; bases not matched to a gene: 8. CDR3 sequence: CASSLGGGTSAYEQYF. CDR3 coding DNA: TGTGCCAGCAGCTTAGGGGGTGGAACTAGCGCCTACGAGCAGTACTTC.